What follows are 26 T cell receptor beta chains derived from one specimen sequenced in a study of T-cell reconstitution after alpha-beta-depleted transplantation in children. As it was prepared, the TCRbeta library received unique molecular identifiers. TCRdb passed the PCR reads through MiXCR, listing each CDR3 protein once. The table records around 800,000 distinct CDR3 sequences, roughly 16% of them present only once. Material: PBMCs, mostly from graft donor cells, obtained 360 days after TCRalphabeta/CD19-depleted stem cell transplant. The source of these receptors is a male patient younger than 18 who had a stem cell transplant for acute lymphoblastic leukemia, so the T cells may come from the graft donor.

This rearrangement joins TRBV5-1 to TRBJ2-7; no clear D gene. Germline CDR1 SGHRS, CDR2 YFSETQ. V lost 0 bases and J 5 bases, leaving 15 bases between the germline ends. The CDR3 runs to 15 residues. CDR3 nucleotides: TGCGCCAGCAGCTTGGAGAACTTCGGGTTAGACGAGCAGTACTTC. Its protein product is CASSLENFGLDEQYF.

The chain joins TRBV7-6 to TRBJ2-3; the D gene is possibly TRBD1 (6 bases). Germline assignment: CDR1 SGHVS and CDR2 FNYEAQ. Trimming took 4 bases from V and 0 from J, leaving 11 bases between them. CDR3 length: 15 amino acids. CDR3 coding DNA: TGTGCCAGCAGCTCCGCAGGGGCCAGCACAGATACGCAGTATTTT. It codes for CASSSAGASTDTQYF.

This clonotype has only a few counts. The chain links TRBV7-9 to TRBJ2-7; 9 bases line up with TRBD1. The CDR3 contains 14 residues. With 2 bases clipped from V and 6 bases from J, the junction kept 5 bases outside the gene matches. CDR1 and CDR2 (germline): SEHNR, FQNEAQ (reference sequence). The CDR3 DNA is TGTGCCAGCAGCTTATGGACAGGGGAAGGCGAGCAGTACTTC. It is translated as CASSLWTGEGEQYF.

This chain joins TRBV20-1 and TRBJ2-1; 15 bases are shared with TRBD2. There are 17 residues in the CDR3. V lost 3 bases, J lost 3 bases, and 6 bases stayed unmatched. Germline V CDR1 and CDR2: DFQATT, SNEGSKA (reference sequence). In DNA, the CDR3 is TGCAGTGCTAGGGGACTAGCGGGAGGCCGCCTCTACAATGAGCAGTTCTTC. Protein sequence: CSARGLAGGRLYNEQFF.

This clonotype was detected only a few times. The rearrangement uses TRBV18 and TRBJ2-1, with unresolved D. The V gene's germline CDR1 is KGHSH and CDR2 LQKENI. Trimming stripped 3 bases from V and 6 bases from J, with 15 bases between. The CDR3 extends over 15 amino acids. The CDR3 bases are TGTGCCAGCTCACCTCTTGGGAATACGGGCAATGAGCAGTTCTTC. It yields the protein CASSPLGNTGNEQFF.

This chain joins TRBV7-2 and TRBJ2-1; 8 nucleotides line up with TRBD2. The CDR3 runs to 17 residues. CDR1 SGHTA and CDR2 FQGNSA come from the germline V gene. The J segment lost 10 bases and the V segment lost 7 bases, leaving 21 bases of the junction unmatched. CDR3 sequence reads: CASNSRGRSGSSREQFF. In nucleotides, the CDR3 is TGTGCCAGCAACTCCCGGGGGCGCAGCGGGAGTAGCAGGGAGCAGTTCTTC.

This clonotype was counted at least ten times. The chain employs TRBV11-2 and TRBJ2-1; possibly TRBD2 for D (5 bases). The CDR3 spans 12 residues. The V end lost 4 bases, the J end lost 8 bases, and 9 bases lay between the germline ends. The germline gives CDR1 SGHAT, CDR2 FQNNGV. CDR3 sequence: CASSSDSDEQFF. The DNA for the CDR3 is TGTGCCAGCAGCTCGGACTCTGATGAGCAGTTCTTC.

The chain combines TRBV6-5 with TRBJ2-7, with D tentatively TRBD2 (6 bases). Germline lookup yields CDR1 MNHEY and CDR2 SVGAGI. The CDR3 consists of 16 residues. V lost 4 bases and J 7 bases, leaving 23 bases between the germline ends. CDR3 sequence: CASSSRGRLQPREQYF. CDR3 in DNA: TGTGCCAGCAGTTCTCGGGGGAGGCTCCAACCGCGGGAGCAGTACTTC.

The gene calls are TRBV18 and TRBJ2-4, with D possibly TRBD2 on 6 matching bases. Germline V gives CDR1 KGHSH, CDR2 LQKENI. Trimming left V 6 bases short and J 9 bases short, with 18 bases between. The CDR3 is 14 amino acids. CDR3 DNA sequence: TGTGCCAGCTCCCAAGGCGGAGGGAACTCCATTCAGTACTTC. Its protein product is CASSQGGGNSIQYF.

This chain uses TRBV12-3 or TRBV12-4 with TRBJ2-1, with TRBD2 matching 9 bases. The CDR3 length is 15 residues. V trimming: 4 bases; J trimming: 7 bases; junction bases outside the gene matches: 8. The CDR3 is CASSWVSAGGNEQFF. The CDR3, as DNA: TGTGCCAGCAGTTGGGTCTCGGCGGGAGGGAATGAGCAGTTCTTC.

The table lists this clonotype with many counts. V is TRBV29-1 and J is TRBJ2-3; 7 bases map to TRBD2. CDR3 size: 15 residues. Germline V gene data show CDR1 as SQVTM and CDR2 as ANQGSEA. Trimming removed 6 bases from V and 6 bases from J; junction bases left unmatched: 15. DNA for the CDR3: TGCAGCGTCGGTTGGACTAGAGGGAGGTGGGATACGCAGTATTTT. Amino acids: CSVGWTRGRWDTQYF.

The sample holds a few counts of this clonotype. The chain employs TRBV6-5 and TRBJ2-1; TRBD1 aligns across 10 bases. Germline-derived CDR1 and CDR2 are MNHEY and SVGAGI. There are 16 residues in the CDR3. Losses at the gene ends were 4 bases for V and 0 bases for J; bases not matched to a gene: 3. CDR3: CASSSRTGGSYNEQFF. The DNA for the CDR3 is TGTGCCAGCAGTTCCCGGACAGGGGGCTCCTACAATGAGCAGTTCTTC.

The sample holds many counts of this clonotype. The J gene is TRBJ1-5, the V gene TRBV7-9; 8 bases are a match to TRBD1. Germline V gene lookup returns CDR1 SEHNR and CDR2 FQNEAQ (reference sequence). The V gene end was trimmed by 2 bases and the J gene end by 3 bases; junction bases not matched to a gene: 3. This CDR3 spans 15 amino acids. In nucleotides, the CDR3 is TGTGCCAGCAGCTTAACAGGGGGGATCAATCAGCCCCAGCATTTT. Translating it yields CASSLTGGINQPQHF.

A word on this clonotype: Possible read error: a much larger clone is one base away. V gene TRBV5-5 combines with J gene TRBJ1-5; no definite D call. Trimming left V 4 bases short and J 11 bases short, with 10 bases between. CDR1 SGHKS and CDR2 YYEKEE come from the germline V gene (reference sequence). The CDR3 is 11 amino acids. The CDR3 is CASSPDGAQHF. The CDR3 DNA reads TGTGCCAGCAGCCCGGACGGGGCCCAGCATTTT.

This clonotype was recorded a few times. The V call is TRBV5-1, the J call TRBJ2-1, with TRBD2 identical over 8 bases. Trimming at V came to 4 bases and at J to 6 bases, leaving 9 bases not matched to a gene. The CDR3 runs 15 residues. CDR1 SGHRS and CDR2 YFSETQ come from the germline V gene. This chain's CDR3 is CASSRPGLDSNEQFF. CDR3 DNA sequence: TGCGCCAGCAGCCGGCCGGGACTAGACTCCAATGAGCAGTTCTTC.

This clonotype was found once. The chain uses TRBV2 and TRBJ2-1; 7 bases are a match to TRBD2. The CDR3 is made up of 12 amino acids. Germline V gene lookup returns CDR1 SNHLY and CDR2 FYNNEI. In DNA, the CDR3 is TGTGCGGCGCGGCGGGAGTTGGATGAGCAGTTCTTC. Translating gives CAARRELDEQFF.

This clonotype was seen a few times. The gene calls are TRBV5-1 and TRBJ2-2; D call uncertain. V gave up 4 bases and J gave up 2 bases, with 12 bases separating them. This CDR3 contains 15 residues. Looked up from germline, CDR1 is SGHRS and CDR2 is YFSETQ. CDR3 residues: CASSGALSNTGELFF. The CDR3 DNA sequence: TGCGCCAGCAGCGGCGCGCTATCAAACACCGGGGAGCTGTTTTTT. Complete variable domain (other parts from reference TRBV5-1 and TRBJ2-2): KAGVTQTPRYLIKTRGQQVTLSCSPISGHRSVSWYQQTPGQGLQFLFEYFSETQRNKGNFPGRFSGRQFSNSRSEMNVSTLELGDSALYLCASSGALSNTGELFFGEGSRLTVL.

This chain connects TRBV18 to TRBJ2-7; 9 bases are a match to TRBD1. Germline loops: CDR1 KGHSH, CDR2 LQKENI. The length of the CDR3 is 14 residues. V trimming: 0 bases; J trimming: 7 bases; junction bases outside the gene matches: 4. This CDR3 is CASSPPGQGQEQYF. The CDR3 DNA sequence: TGTGCCAGCTCACCACCGGGACAGGGTCAAGAGCAGTACTTC.

The genes are TRBV7-8 and TRBJ2-5; D is ambiguous. The CDR3 spans 12 residues. Looked up from germline, CDR1 is SGHVS and CDR2 is FQNEAQ. Trimming pared 4 bases from V and 5 bases from J, leaving 8 bases between. The CDR3 DNA follows: TGTGCCAGCAGCTCCGCGCCTGAGACCCAGTACTTC. Its protein product is CASSSAPETQYF.

This clonotype has just a few counts. V and J are TRBV5-5 and TRBJ2-5; no definite D call. Trimming stripped 5 bases from V and 5 bases from J, with 13 bases between. Per germline, CDR1 SGHKS and CDR2 YYEKEE (reference sequence). The CDR3 has 13 amino acids. The CDR3 bases are TGTGCCAGCAGTTTTACGGGTTTCGAGACCCAGTACTTC. Translated, it gives CASSFTGFETQYF.

The chain has TRBV5-1 and TRBJ1-1, with 10 bases matching TRBD1. CDR3 length: 16 residues. The germline CDR1 and CDR2 sequences are SGHRS and YFSETQ. Trimming removed 5 bases from V and 5 bases from J; junction bases left unmatched: 12. As DNA, the CDR3 is TGCGCCAGCAGAACCGTACTGACAGGGGGCGCGACTGAAGCTTTCTTT. Residues: CASRTVLTGGATEAFF.

The V and J genes are TRBV27 and TRBJ1-6, with TRBD1 matching over 8 bases. The V gene's germline CDR1 is MNHEY and CDR2 SMNVEV (reference sequence). The CDR3 length is 15 residues. The V gene end was trimmed by 5 bases and the J gene end by 7 bases; junction bases not matched to a gene: 7. The CDR3 spells CASSDPGQANSPLHF. The CDR3 coding sequence is TGTGCCAGCAGTGACCCGGGACAGGCGAATTCACCCCTCCACTTT.

The V gene is TRBV6-5, the J gene TRBJ2-1; 10 positions agree with TRBD1. Germline V gene data show CDR1 as MNHEY and CDR2 as SVGAGI. This CDR3 spans 15 amino acids. The trim removed 0 bases at V and 6 bases at J, leaving 2 bases unmatched. CDR3 protein: CASSYSRTGGNEQFF. CDR3 in DNA: TGTGCCAGCAGTTACTCCCGGACAGGGGGCAATGAGCAGTTCTTC.

The chain couples TRBV11-3 to TRBJ2-1; D is uncertain. Trimming left V 5 bases short and J 0 bases short, with 17 bases between. This CDR3 contains 17 residues. The germline gives CDR1 SGHNT, CDR2 YENEEA. The CDR3 sequence: CASSPRGRGSSYNEQFF. DNA of the CDR3: TGTGCCAGCAGCCCGCGCGGTAGAGGTAGCTCCTACAATGAGCAGTTCTTC.

J is TRBJ2-2 and V is TRBV14; D unclear. V lost 1 base to trimming and J lost 3 bases, with 9 bases between them. This CDR3 is built from 15 residues. The germline V gene has CDR1 SGHDN and CDR2 FVKESK. The CDR3 reads CASSQVGGYTGELFF. CDR3 nucleotides: TGTGCCAGCAGCCAAGTTGGTGGCTACACCGGGGAGCTGTTTTTT.

The rearrangement joins TRBV12-3 or TRBV12-4 to TRBJ2-7, with D possibly matching TRBD1 (6 bases). The CDR3 has 15 residues. Trimming cost V 4 bases and J 2 bases, with 15 bases left between them. The CDR3: CASSYRDIRAYEQYF. CDR3 nucleotide sequence: TGTGCCAGCAGTTACCGGGACATAAGGGCCTACGAGCAGTACTTC.